The 21 T cell receptor beta chains below all came from one sample that was sequenced in a study of STAT5B mutations in CD4+ large granular lymphocyte leukemia. Method: immunoSEQ multiplex PCR; TCRdb's copy keeps in-frame clones and lacks some. The table shows more than 30,000 clones, with about 71% occurring only once. Sequenced input: CD4+ T cells from blood buffy coats. These receptors were obtained from a human donor in good health.

This clone was seen more than once but under ten times. This sequence joins TRBV6-5 and TRBJ2-7, with TRBD1 as a possible D gene (6 bases). This CDR3 has 15 amino acids. Trimming took off 8 bases at V and 0 bases at J, with 17 bases between the two ends. Per germline, CDR1 MNHEY and CDR2 SVGAGI. For the CDR3, the DNA is TGTGCCAGCGGCCCGGGACACATTAGCTCCTACGAGCAGTACTTC. Translating it yields CASGPGHISSYEQYF.

The CDR3 nucleotides are TGCGCCAGCAGCTCCTCCGGGACTGGTTTTGATGAGCAGTTCTTC. Encoded protein: CASSSSGTGFDEQFF. This sequence joins TRBV4-1 and TRBJ2-1; maybe TRBD2 (6 bases). Trimming pared 5 bases from V and 8 bases from J, leaving 19 bases between. Germline V gene data show CDR1 as MGHRA and CDR2 as YSYEKL. The CDR3 extends over 15 amino acids.

This sequence joins TRBV5-6 and TRBJ1-2, with TRBD1 identical over 9 bases. CDR3 size: 11 residues. The V gene's germline CDR1 is SGHDT and CDR2 YYEEEE. Trimming removed 4 bases from V and 11 bases from J; junction bases left unmatched: 3. The CDR3, as DNA: TGTGCCAGCAGCCGGGACAGGGCTTACACCTTC. Amino acid sequence: CASSRDRAYTF.

There are a few counts of this clone. The V call is TRBV12-5, the J call TRBJ1-1, with no clear D. Germline V gene sequence: CDR1 LGHNT, CDR2 FRNRAP. V lost 3 bases and J lost 0, with 8 bases in between. The CDR3 spans 14 residues. CDR3 residues: CASGLEQMNTEAFF. In nucleotides, the CDR3 is TGTGCTAGTGGTTTAGAACAAATGAACACTGAAGCTTTCTTT.

This chain connects TRBV5-1 to TRBJ2-3, with 10 bases lining up with TRBD1. Losses at the gene ends were 0 bases for V and 6 bases for J; bases not matched to a gene: 4. The CDR3 runs 15 residues. CDR1 SGHRS and CDR2 YFSETQ come from the germline V gene. DNA of the CDR3: TGCGCCAGCAGCTTGGCCCGGGGACAGGGGGATACGCAGTATTTT. This encodes CASSLARGQGDTQYF.

The chain links TRBV27 to TRBJ1-5; the D gene is possibly TRBD1 (5 bases). The CDR3 has 17 residues. Germline V gene data show CDR1 as MNHEY and CDR2 as SMNVEV (reference sequence). Trimming removed 5 bases at V and 6 bases at J, with 23 bases between. DNA for the CDR3: TGTGCCAGCAGTCCATATTTACCATGGCAGGGAGGTCAGCCCCAGCATTTT. This encodes CASSPYLPWQGGQPQHF.

Only one count was recorded for this clone. The J gene is TRBJ2-7, the V gene TRBV6-1; TRBD1 matches at 7 bases. After removal of 6 bases from V and 1 base from J, the junction contained 6 bases not matched to a gene. The CDR3 covers 14 residues. Looked up from germline, CDR1 is MNHNS and CDR2 is SASEGT. The CDR3 spells CASSRTGWSYEQYF. DNA for the CDR3: TGTGCCAGCAGCCGGACAGGCTGGTCCTACGAGCAGTACTTC.

The rearrangement links TRBV19 to TRBJ1-4; the match to TRBD1 covers 9 bases. This CDR3 comprises 15 residues. V shed 6 bases and J 3 bases; nucleotides not matched to a gene: 5. From germline, CDR1 is LNHDA and CDR2 SQIVND (reference sequence). For the CDR3, the DNA is TGTGCCAGTAGGGTACAGGGGGCAGCTAATGAAAAACTGTTTTTT. Residues: CASRVQGAANEKLFF.

The chain joins TRBV5-1 to TRBJ2-2; weak D call: TRBD2 (6 bases). Germline V gives CDR1 SGHRS, CDR2 YFSETQ. The V gene lost 0 bases and the J gene lost 4 bases, with 10 bases spanning the gap. The CDR3 is made up of 15 amino acids. The CDR3 DNA is TGCGCCAGCAGCTTGGGTCTAGCGCCCACCGGGGAGCTGTTTTTT. This sequence encodes CASSLGLAPTGELFF.

The chain joins TRBV7-8 to TRBJ2-3; 8 bases are a match to TRBD2. J lost 6 bases, V lost 2 bases, and 1 base had no gene match. CDR3 length: 13 amino acids. Germline V gene data show CDR1 as SGHVS and CDR2 as FQNEAQ. CDR3 in DNA: TGTGCCAGCAGCTTACCGGGGGGGGATACGCAGTATTTT. It encodes CASSLPGGDTQYF.

This clone turned up a few times. This chain links TRBV7-8 with TRBJ2-5; D ambiguous. V was clipped by 2 bases and J by 2 bases, with 9 bases between them. This CDR3 has 14 residues. Germline CDR1 SGHVS, CDR2 FQNEAQ. CDR3 protein: CASSLSAAQETQYF. CDR3 bases: TGTGCCAGCAGCTTATCCGCGGCACAAGAGACCCAGTACTTC.

V usage is TRBV7-2 and J usage is TRBJ1-5; D perhaps matches TRBD1 (6 bases). This CDR3 region has 14 residues. Trimming took off 5 bases at V and 4 bases at J, with 12 bases between the two ends. Germline CDR1 reads SGHTA; CDR2 reads FQGNSA. The CDR3 coding sequence is TGTGCCAGCAGCCTGGGGACAAAAAATCAGCCCCAGCATTTT. Residues: CASSLGTKNQPQHF. Using reference TRBV7-2 and TRBJ1-5 for the parts outside the CDR3, the full variable domain is GAGVSQSPSNKVTEKGKDVELRCDPISGHTALYWYRQSLGQGLEFLIYFQGNSAPDKSGLPSDRFSAERTGGSVSTLTIQRTQQEDSAVYLCASSLGTKNQPQHFGDGTRLSIL.

The chain couples TRBV7-2 to TRBJ2-7; 8 bases fit TRBD1. The CDR3 is 14 amino acids. With 2 bases clipped from V and 2 bases from J, the junction kept 2 bases outside the gene matches. Germline V gene sequence: CDR1 SGHTA, CDR2 FQGNSA. In nucleotides, the CDR3 is TGTGCCAGCAGCTTATCAGGGGGCCCCTACGAGCAGTACTTC. As protein: CASSLSGGPYEQYF.

With regard to this clone: A read error may produce the germline difference seen at one junction end. The rearrangement joins TRBV5-4 to TRBJ1-6; TRBD1 might be the D (5 bases). Germline-derived CDR1 and CDR2 are SGHNT and YYREEE (reference sequence). The CDR3 has 12 residues. The CDR3 region has the DNA TGTGCCAGCAGCTTAACGCCAGGGCCCTCTCATTTT. This sequence encodes CASSLTPGPSHF.

The chain recombines TRBV7-8 with TRBJ1-5; D ambiguous. Trimming took 2 bases from V and 2 from J, leaving 7 bases between them. CDR1 is SGHVS, CDR2 FQNEAQ, per germline. The CDR3 consists of 14 residues. The CDR3 here is CASSLRVGNQPQHF. The DNA of the CDR3 is TGTGCCAGCAGCTTAAGAGTCGGCAATCAGCCCCAGCATTTT.

The gene calls are TRBV5-8 and TRBJ1-1, with a possible D match to TRBD1 (5 bases). CDR3 length: 13 amino acids. The germline gives CDR1 SGHTS, CDR2 YDEGEE. Trimming removed 5 bases from V and 6 bases from J, with 14 bases in between. The CDR3 region is CASRLGPLPEAFF. In DNA, the CDR3 is TGTGCCAGCAGACTGGGACCCCTTCCTGAAGCTTTCTTT.

The chain is built from TRBV15 and TRBJ1-6; TRBD1 is a possible D gene (5 bases). Germline V gives CDR1 LNHNV, CDR2 YYDKDF (reference sequence). The germline V and J ends were trimmed by 1 base and 7 bases, with 14 bases remaining between them. The CDR3 runs 16 residues. The CDR3 here is CATSRVTGRGNSPLHF. Written as DNA, the CDR3 is TGTGCCACCAGCAGAGTAACGGGACGGGGGAATTCACCCCTCCACTTT.

The chain recombines TRBV30 with TRBJ1-4; D is ambiguous. The CDR3 is 18 residues long. Trimming took off 3 bases at V and 8 bases at J, with 28 bases between the two ends. CDR1 is GTSNPN and CDR2 is SVGIG in the germline V gene (reference sequence). The CDR3 DNA follows: TGTGCCTGGAGATTCGCTAGGGTTTCGAGGACCCTGGAAGAAAAACTGTTTTTT. Protein product: CAWRFARVSRTLEEKLFF. Full variable domain (remainder filled in from reference TRBV30 and TRBJ1-4): SQTIHQWPATLVQPVGSPLSLECTVEGTSNPNLYWYRQAAGRGLQLLFYSVGIGQISSEVPQNLSASRPQDRQFILSSKKLLLSDSGFYLCAWRFARVSRTLEEKLFFGSGTQLSVL.

The count of this clone is one. The chain joins TRBV9 to TRBJ1-3; D remains ambiguous. The CDR3 consists of 16 residues. Germline values: CDR1 SGDLS, CDR2 YYNGEE. Trimming stripped 3 bases from V and 4 bases from J, with 17 bases between. This CDR3 reads CASSDATPLRGNTIYF. CDR3 nucleotide sequence: TGTGCCAGCAGCGACGCTACCCCCTTAAGAGGAAACACCATATATTTT.

This rearrangement joins TRBV19 to TRBJ1-6; 8 bases fit TRBD1. Per the germline V gene, CDR1 is LNHDA and CDR2 is SQIVND (reference sequence). The V segment lost 4 bases and the J segment 10 bases; nucleotides outside the gene matches: 6. The CDR3 consists of 14 residues. CDR3 protein: CASSTQGGGSPLHF. CDR3 nucleotide sequence: TGTGCCAGTAGTACACAGGGGGGAGGGTCACCCCTCCACTTT.

The genes are TRBV18 and TRBJ2-2, with D perhaps TRBD1 (5 bases). The germline CDR1 and CDR2 sequences are KGHSH and LQKENI. CDR3 length equals 14 residues. V lost 11 bases and J 8 bases, leaving 21 bases between the germline ends. In DNA form, the CDR3 reads TGTGCCCCTGATGCCCCCAGGGCGGCGGGGGAGCTGTTTTTT. It specifies CAPDAPRAAGELFF.